The clone carrying this T cell receptor (beta chain) was counted ten times or more. Unique molecular identifiers were used in preparing the TCRbeta library. TCRdb processed the PCR reads anew with MiXCR; each CDR3 protein has one entry. The sample lists 250,000 to 300,000 distinct CDR3 sequences, over 8% occurring once. The sample originates from a study of T-cell reconstitution after alpha-beta-depleted transplantation in children. CDR3 length: 13 amino acids. Germline V gene data show CDR1 as ENHRY and CDR2 as SYGVKD. Trimming left V 0 bases short and J 7 bases short, with 7 bases between. This chain connects TRBV10-3 to TRBJ2-1, with a possible D match to TRBD1 (5 bases). The starting material was PBMCs from the stem cell graft donor, obtained from the stem cell graft. The sequence was collected from a human donor who donated a stem cell graft to a child with SCID. The CDR3 region has the DNA TGTGCCATCAGTGAGTCAGGGGTGAATGAGCAGTTCTTC. It is translated as CAISESGVNEQFF.